Presented here are 29 T cell receptor beta chains from one specimen sequenced in a study of T cells after yellow fever vaccination. TCRdb recomputed calls from the 5' RACE reads with MiXCR, one row per CDR3 protein. The sample includes 550,000 or so distinct CDR3 sequences, approximately 21% of them seen just once. The material was PBMCs, obtained 15 days after the yellow fever booster vaccination. These receptors all come from a man younger than 40 who received the YFV17D yellow fever vaccine.

This clonotype was detected a few times. The rearrangement joins TRBV20-1 to TRBJ2-7, with 10 bases identical to TRBD1. The trim removed 2 bases at V and 3 bases at J, leaving 4 bases unmatched. CDR1 is DFQATT and CDR2 is SNEGSKA in the germline V gene (reference sequence). There are 14 residues in the CDR3. The CDR3 is CSARPGQGHYEQYF. CDR3 bases: TGCAGTGCTAGACCGGGACAGGGGCACTACGAGCAGTACTTC.

The V and J genes are TRBV5-1 and TRBJ2-6; D may match TRBD1 or TRBD2 (5 bases each). Between the trimmed V and J ends, which lost 4 bases and 0 bases, there was a span of 17 bases. CDR1 is SGHRS, CDR2 YFSETQ, per germline. The CDR3 contains 18 residues. The CDR3 nucleotides read TGCGCCAGCAGCATGCCATGGGACGCCTACTCTGGGGCCAACGTCCTGACTTTC. Residues: CASSMPWDAYSGANVLTF.

This chain connects TRBV6-1 to TRBJ1-5; perhaps TRBD1 as D (5 bases). This CDR3 spans 14 amino acids. V was cut by 8 bases and J by 6 bases, with 17 bases left in between. Looked up from germline, CDR1 is MNHNS and CDR2 is SASEGT. CDR3 protein: CASSSFGGAQPQHF. The CDR3 nucleotides read TGTGCCAGCTCCTCCTTCGGAGGGGCTCAGCCCCAGCATTTT.

J is TRBJ2-7 and V is TRBV5-1; TRBD1 agrees at 10 bases. The germline gives CDR1 SGHRS, CDR2 YFSETQ. The CDR3 contains 16 residues. Trimming cost V 3 bases and J 4 bases; bases outside gene matches: 10. The CDR3 is CASSSADGTGDYEQYF. The CDR3 region has the DNA TGCGCCAGCAGCTCGGCCGACGGGACAGGGGATTACGAGCAGTACTTC.

This clonotype was counted a single time. J is TRBJ2-3 and V is TRBV7-9; no definite D call. CDR1 SEHNR and CDR2 FQNEAQ come from the germline V gene (reference sequence). CDR3 length: 14 residues. Deletions cut 4 bases from V and 3 bases from J, with 11 bases between. The CDR3 sequence is CASSSPPSTDTQYF. CDR3 coding DNA: TGTGCCAGCAGCTCCCCGCCCAGTACAGATACGCAGTATTTT.

This clonotype turned up a few times. The chain has TRBV6-1 and TRBJ2-5; a weak D match, TRBD2 (5 bases). V lost 5 bases and J 5 bases, leaving 15 bases between the germline ends. CDR3 length equals 14 residues. Looked up from germline, CDR1 is MNHNS and CDR2 is SASEGT. CDR3: CASSREVGAETQYF. In DNA form, the CDR3 reads TGTGCCAGCAGTAGAGAGGTGGGAGCTGAGACCCAGTACTTC.

This chain uses TRBV27 with TRBJ1-4, with 10 bases lining up with TRBD1. CDR3 length: 13 amino acids. Germline CDR1 MNHEY, CDR2 SMNVEV (reference sequence). The ends lost 4 bases at V and 7 bases at J; junction bases unmatched: 0. This CDR3 reads CASSWDRGEKLFF. CDR3 sequence (DNA): TGTGCCAGCAGTTGGGACAGGGGTGAAAAACTGTTTTTT.

This clonotype turned up a few times. The DNA for the CDR3 is TGTGCCAGCAGCCAAGATCTTAATGGACTAGACAACATCTACGAGCAGTACTTC. The encoded protein is CASSQDLNGLDNIYEQYF. The J gene is TRBJ2-7, the V gene TRBV3-1; TRBD2 agrees at 7 bases. The CDR3 covers 18 residues. J gave up 3 bases and V 0 bases, and 14 bases lay outside the gene matches. Germline CDR1 and CDR2: LGHDT and YNNKEL (reference sequence).

The V call is TRBV21-1, the J call TRBJ2-1; the DNA was not used to check the table's D call, TRBD2. TRBV21-1 is annotated as a pseudogene. The CDR3 has 18 amino acids. The CDR3 DNA reads as TGTGCCAGCAGCCCCCGACTGTTGTGGGCCAACTCCTACAATGAGCAGTTCTTC. Protein product: CASSPRLLWANSYNEQFF.

The sample holds a few counts of this clonotype. The rearrangement joins TRBV10-3 to TRBJ2-1, with no clear D. Germline V gene sequence: CDR1 ENHRY, CDR2 SYGVKD. The CDR3 covers 11 residues. Trimming shortened V by 0 bases and J by 13 bases, and 7 bases separated the two germline ends. CDR3 coding DNA: TGTGCCATCAGTGAGTCTGAGCGACAGTTCTTC. Residues: CAISESERQFF.

V usage is TRBV20-1 and J usage is TRBJ2-1; D perhaps matches TRBD1 (6 bases). The CDR3 consists of 11 residues. Germline V CDR1 and CDR2: DFQATT, SNEGSKA (reference sequence). V was shortened by 7 bases and J by 8 bases, with 12 bases between the two germline ends. The CDR3 spells CSVGRGHEQFF. DNA of the CDR3: TGCAGTGTCGGCAGGGGTCATGAGCAGTTCTTC.

This chain uses TRBV12-3 or TRBV12-4 with TRBJ2-1; 10 nucleotides line up with TRBD1. Trimming took 5 bases from V and 1 from J; bases not matched to a gene: 8. The CDR3 has 17 residues. The CDR3 sequence is CASSALPGQGSYNEQFF. CDR3 in DNA: TGTGCCAGCAGTGCGCTCCCGGGACAGGGGTCCTACAATGAGCAGTTCTTC.

The rearrangement uses TRBV7-2 and TRBJ1-5, with 9 positions matching TRBD1. The CDR3 consists of 14 residues. CDR1 SGHTA and CDR2 FQGNSA come from the germline V gene. Trimming at V came to 4 bases and at J to 6 bases, leaving 4 bases not matched to a gene. The CDR3 protein is CASSWTGVGQPQHF. The DNA for the CDR3 is TGTGCCAGCAGCTGGACAGGGGTGGGTCAGCCCCAGCATTTT.

This clonotype was detected a few times. The chain is built from TRBV5-4 and TRBJ2-7; D is perhaps TRBD1 (5 bases). From germline, CDR1 is SGHNT and CDR2 YYREEE (reference sequence). The V end lost 2 bases, the J end lost 1 base, and 13 bases lay between the germline ends. The length of the CDR3 is 15 residues. Here the CDR3 reads CASSFKGRMSYEQYF. The CDR3 region has the DNA TGTGCCAGCAGCTTTAAGGGGCGCATGTCCTACGAGCAGTACTTC.

As DNA, the CDR3 is TGTGCCAGCAGTTTTGGGTGGACGTATGAGCAGTTCTTC. Translated: CASSFGWTYEQFF. The gene calls are TRBV12-3 or TRBV12-4 and TRBJ2-1; unclear D gene. The length of the CDR3 is 13 residues. V dropped 3 bases and J dropped 8 bases, with 11 bases sitting between them.

The table lists this clonotype with a few counts. The V and J genes are TRBV5-6 and TRBJ2-5, with D tentatively TRBD2 (5 bases). The CDR3 sequence is 15 residues long. The V gene lost 3 bases and the J gene lost 1 base, with 13 bases spanning the gap. CDR1 and CDR2 (germline): SGHDT, YYEEEE. In DNA form, the CDR3 reads TGTGCCAGCAGCTCCTTAACTAGGACCCAAGAGACCCAGTACTTC. Its protein product is CASSSLTRTQETQYF.

This clonotype turned up a few times. This sequence joins TRBV5-6 and TRBJ1-2, with unresolved D. Per germline, CDR1 SGHDT and CDR2 YYEEEE. This CDR3 is 13 amino acids long. Deletions cut 6 bases from V and 6 bases from J, with 15 bases between. The CDR3 loop reads CASTTDAEDGYTF. The CDR3 nucleotides are TGTGCCAGCACCACCGACGCGGAGGATGGCTACACCTTC.

On this clonotype: With a much larger clone just one base away, this may be a read error. The chain joins TRBV12-3 or TRBV12-4 to TRBJ1-2; D remains ambiguous. The germline V and J ends were trimmed by 3 bases and 5 bases, with 7 bases remaining between them. The CDR3 has 12 residues. CDR3 DNA: TGTGCCAGCAGTTTGGCCAGATATGGCTACACCTTC. It is translated as CASSLARYGYTF.

This rearrangement joins TRBV20-1 to TRBJ2-5; D is unresolved. Per the germline V gene, CDR1 is DFQATT and CDR2 is SNEGSKA (reference sequence). The CDR3 is made up of 13 amino acids. V was trimmed by 3 bases and J by 2 bases, leaving 10 bases between them. CDR3 nucleotide sequence: TGCAGTGCTAGTGGAGACGGACAAGAGACCCAGTACTTC. Translation: CSASGDGQETQYF.

The V gene is TRBV20-1, the J gene TRBJ2-3, with TRBD2 matching over 7 bases. V lost 6 bases and J lost 10; bases outside the gene matches: 7. From germline, CDR1 is DFQATT and CDR2 SNEGSKA (reference sequence). This CDR3 comprises 11 residues. CDR3 nucleotide sequence: TGCAGTGCCCTCTCTAGCGGCCCGCAGTATTTT. Protein product: CSALSSGPQYF.

This clonotype was counted a few times. At one of its ends the junction is not consistent with the germline gene, which may arise from a read error. V gene TRBV20-1 combines with J gene TRBJ2-1; no firm D call. The CDR3 is 12 amino acids. Germline V CDR1 and CDR2: DFQATT, SNEGSKA (reference sequence). CDR3 DNA: TGCAGTGCTGGCGCAGGCAATAGTCGTTTCGTCTTC. Amino acid sequence: CSAGAGNSRFVF.

The rearrangement uses TRBV20-1 and TRBJ1-5, with D unresolved. Germline V CDR1 and CDR2: DFQATT, SNEGSKA (reference sequence). The CDR3 is 14 amino acids. Trimming stripped 3 bases from V and 0 bases from J, with 9 bases between. Here the CDR3 reads CSARDGNSNQPQHF. As DNA, the CDR3 is TGCAGTGCTAGGGACGGAAATAGCAATCAGCCCCAGCATTTT.

In this sample, this clonotype turned up a few times. V gene TRBV4-3 combines with J gene TRBJ1-2; TRBD1 matches 8 bases. In germline, CDR1 is LGHNA, CDR2 YSLEER. V trimming: 8 bases; J trimming: 4 bases; junction bases outside the gene matches: 6. The CDR3 consists of 13 residues. The CDR3 sequence: CASGRQGSYGYTF. CDR3 in DNA: TGCGCCAGCGGACGACAGGGGAGCTATGGCTACACCTTC.

The gene calls are TRBV29-1 and TRBJ2-3, with D possibly matching TRBD2 (5 bases). Germline V gene data show CDR1 as SQVTM and CDR2 as ANQGSEA. The CDR3 sequence is 15 residues long. Trimming took 6 bases from V and 4 from J, leaving 20 bases between them. CDR3 sequence: CSVAESRGSADTQYF. The CDR3 DNA reads TGCAGCGTCGCGGAAAGTAGAGGGAGTGCAGATACGCAGTATTTT.

Only a few counts were recorded for this clonotype. This chain uses TRBV27 with TRBJ1-2, with 8 bases fitting TRBD1. The CDR3 is made up of 12 amino acids. J gave up 4 bases and V 8 bases, and 3 bases lay outside the gene matches. Germline V gives CDR1 MNHEY, CDR2 SMNVEV (reference sequence). The CDR3 loop is CASADRGYGYTF. CDR3 bases: TGTGCCAGCGCCGACAGGGGCTATGGCTACACCTTC.

This clonotype has just a few counts. The chain recombines TRBV12-5 with TRBJ2-3; 11 bases are shared with TRBD2. This CDR3 spans 18 amino acids. The V segment lost 5 bases and the J segment 0 bases; nucleotides outside the gene matches: 10. CDR1 is LGHNT and CDR2 is FRNRAP in the germline V gene. CDR3 in DNA: TGTGCTAGTGGTACCCGGGATAGCGGGAGGGCAAGCACAGATACGCAGTATTTT. The encoded protein is CASGTRDSGRASTDTQYF.

The chain couples TRBV2 to TRBJ2-1; D possibly uses TRBD1 or TRBD2 (5 bases each). CDR3 length: 12 amino acids. The germline V gene has CDR1 SNHLY and CDR2 FYNNEI. V dropped 5 bases and J dropped 10 bases, with 12 bases sitting between them. The CDR3 protein is CASSRDQREQFF. As DNA, the CDR3 is TGTGCCAGCAGTAGGGACCAACGGGAGCAGTTCTTC.

This clonotype turned up a few times. The chain joins TRBV5-1 to TRBJ2-5; 8 bases fit TRBD2. The CDR3 is 15 residues long. V lost 4 bases, J lost 2 bases, and 7 bases stayed unmatched. The V gene's germline CDR1 is SGHRS and CDR2 YFSETQ. The CDR3 spells CASSPQTSEQETQYF. CDR3 bases: TGCGCCAGCAGCCCCCAGACTAGCGAGCAAGAGACCCAGTACTTC.

This clonotype was found a few times. A read error may produce the germline difference seen at one junction end. J is TRBJ2-1 and V is TRBV20-1; 9 bases align to TRBD1. This CDR3 is 14 amino acids long. Germline V gives CDR1 DFQATT, CDR2 SNEGSKA (reference sequence). Here the CDR3 reads CSAGDRGAYNEQFF. CDR3 in DNA: TGCAGTGCTGGAGACAGGGGGGCTTACAATGAGCAGTTCTTC.